Listed here are 13 T cell receptor beta chains from one sample, sequenced in a study of T cell responses to AZD1222 COVID-19 vaccine. Generated by immunoSEQ multiplex PCR, the TCRdb table keeps only in-frame clones and is missing some. The table includes 90,000 to 120,000 clones, 70% to 90% detected once. The material was peripheral blood, obtained 28 days after the second AZD1222 dose. These receptors all stem from an adult who received the AZD1222 COVID-19 vaccine.

The chain employs TRBV23-1 and TRBJ1-1, with D possibly being TRBD1 (6 bases). TRBV23-1 is labeled an ORF, and its function is uncertain. V was clipped by 10 bases and J by 3 bases, with 15 bases between them. The CDR3 contains 13 residues. Here the CDR3 DNA reads TGCGCCAATGGGGGTACAGGGTACACTGAAGCTTTCTTT. Amino acids: CANGGTGYTEAFF.

This clone showed up just a few times. The V gene is TRBV27, the J gene TRBJ1-6; D is perhaps TRBD1 (6 bases). Trimming shortened V by 5 bases and J by 5 bases, and 16 bases separated the two germline ends. The CDR3 extends over 16 amino acids. CDR1 is MNHEY, CDR2 SMNVEV, per germline (reference sequence). CDR3: CASSLNAGANNSPLHF. Here the CDR3 DNA reads TGTGCCAGCAGTCTAAACGCAGGGGCGAATAATTCACCCCTCCACTTT.

J is TRBJ1-5 and V is TRBV7-8; D unresolved. CDR1 SGHVS and CDR2 FQNEAQ come from the germline V gene. This CDR3 comprises 13 residues. The V and J ends lost 3 bases and 5 bases respectively, with 8 bases between them. Written as DNA, the CDR3 is TGTGCCAGCAGCTTCGCAGCAGATCAGCCCCAGCATTTT. This sequence encodes CASSFAADQPQHF.

About this clone itself: Germline is not matched at one junction end, which may reflect a read error. The chain carries TRBV5-1 and TRBJ2-7; TRBD2 matches 7 bases. This CDR3 contains 12 residues. CDR1 and CDR2 (germline): SGHRS, YFSETQ. CDR3 protein: CARSWGGNEQYF. The CDR3 DNA sequence: TGCGCCCGCAGCTGGGGGGGGAACGAGCAGTACTTC.

The DNA for the CDR3 is TGTGCCAGCAGTTTAACAGGAGCAGGGGGCACAGATACGCAGTATTTT. Protein sequence: CASSLTGAGGTDTQYF. The chain is built from TRBV28 and TRBJ2-3; TRBD1 is a possible D gene (6 bases). The CDR3 is made up of 16 amino acids. Trimming stripped 2 bases from V and 1 base from J, with 13 bases between. CDR1 MDHEN and CDR2 SYDVKM come from the germline V gene. The full variable domain, in which reference TRBV28 and TRBJ2-3 provide the parts outside the CDR3, is DVKVTQSSRYLVKRTGEKVFLECVQDMDHENMFWYRQDPGLGLRLIYFSYDVKMKEKGDIPEGYSVSREKKERFSLILESASTNQTSMYLCASSLTGAGGTDTQYFGPGTRLTVL.

This clone was counted once. The V and J genes are TRBV5-1 and TRBJ2-3; D might be TRBD2 (5 bases). The length of the CDR3 is 14 residues. Germline assignment: CDR1 SGHRS and CDR2 YFSETQ. V lost 0 bases to trimming and J lost 8 bases, with 13 bases between them. CDR3 in amino acids: CASSLEPRSGTQYF. CDR3 nucleotides: TGCGCCAGCAGCTTGGAGCCGCGAAGCGGTACGCAGTATTTT. Variable domain in full (rest from reference TRBV5-1 and TRBJ2-3): KAGVTQTPRYLIKTRGQQVTLSCSPISGHRSVSWYQQTPGQGLQFLFEYFSETQRNKGNFPGRFSGRQFSNSRSEMNVSTLELGDSALYLCASSLEPRSGTQYFGPGTRLTVL.

The V call is TRBV24-1, the J call TRBJ2-7; 7 bases are shared with TRBD2. The CDR3 totals 13 residues. V lost 5 bases, J lost 2 bases, and 2 bases stayed unmatched. CDR1 is KGHDR and CDR2 is SFDVKD in the germline V gene. DNA of the CDR3: TGTGCCACCAGTGCGGGGGGAACCTACGAGCAGTACTTC. This codes for CATSAGGTYEQYF.

CDR3 nucleotides: TGTGCCAGCAGCTTATTGAATTCACCCCTCCACTTT. This codes for CASSLLNSPLHF. The chain links TRBV7-9 to TRBJ1-6, with unresolved D. Per germline, CDR1 SEHNR and CDR2 FQNEAQ (reference sequence). The CDR3 length is 12 residues. With 2 bases removed from V and 7 bases from J, the gap between germline ends came to 3 bases.

The chain joins TRBV19 to TRBJ1-3; no firm D call. The CDR3 spans 12 residues. Germline V lookup: CDR1 LNHDA, CDR2 SQIVND (reference sequence). Between the trimmed V and J ends, which lost 3 bases and 3 bases, there was a span of 3 bases. The CDR3 protein is CASSMSGNTIYF. The CDR3 nucleotides are TGTGCCAGTAGTATGAGTGGAAACACCATATATTTT.

This chain connects TRBV6-6 to TRBJ2-3; D perhaps matches TRBD2 (6 bases). V was pared by 5 bases and J by 2 bases, with 17 bases between. This CDR3 contains 16 residues. The germline CDR1 and CDR2 sequences are MNHNY and SVGAGI (reference sequence). In nucleotides, the CDR3 is TGTGCCAGCAGTCGAGGCGACGGGGGATCCACAGATACGCAGTATTTT. Translation gives CASSRGDGGSTDTQYF.

The chain joins TRBV18 to TRBJ2-7; D uncertain. V lost 1 base and J lost 0, with 10 bases in between. CDR1 and CDR2 (germline): KGHSH, LQKENI. The CDR3 spans 15 residues. As DNA, the CDR3 is TGTGCCAGCTCACCACTGCCGGCTAGCTCCTACGAGCAGTACTTC. Its protein is CASSPLPASSYEQYF.

The rearrangement joins TRBV19 to TRBJ1-2; D is unclear. This CDR3 is built from 13 residues. V was clipped by 6 bases and J by 6 bases, with 14 bases between them. The germline V gene has CDR1 LNHDA and CDR2 SQIVND (reference sequence). This chain's CDR3 is CASSLVEWHGYTF. CDR3 nucleotide sequence: TGTGCCAGTAGCCTGGTGGAGTGGCATGGCTACACCTTC.

The chain carries TRBV28 and TRBJ1-1; perhaps TRBD1 as D (5 bases). With 8 bases removed from V and 5 bases from J, the gap between germline ends came to 27 bases. The CDR3 is 17 amino acids. The germline V gene encodes CDR1 MDHEN and CDR2 SYDVKM. The CDR3 loop reads CASSLEGRRQGGTEAFF. CDR3 coding DNA: TGTGCCAGCTCCCTCGAGGGGCGGCGGCAGGGCGGGACTGAAGCTTTCTTT.